The present T cell receptor (beta chain) was sequenced within a study of blood T cells in healthy people across ages. J lost 6 bases, V lost 2 bases, and 9 bases had no gene match. The CDR3 extends over 15 amino acids. Germline V gene data show CDR1 as DFQATT and CDR2 as SNEGSKA (reference sequence). The use of a sample-barcoded 5' primer and a J-beta primer mix characterized a second PCR of about 6 to 12 cycles. Tagging of each cDNA molecule was performed by a template-switch adaptor with 12 random nucleotides. One entry per CDR3 protein, called by TCRdb with MiXCR from the 5' RACE reads. Among about 380,000 distinct CDR3 sequences listed, about 49% were seen once.

Sequencing was done on a sample of blood. This chain links TRBV20-1 with TRBJ2-1; 8 nucleotides line up with TRBD1. The TCR comes from a man in his sixties in good health. Here the CDR3 DNA reads TGCAGTGCTAGACAGGGGGCGACTAAAGGCAATGAGCAGTTCTTC. Translating gives CSARQGATKGNEQFF.